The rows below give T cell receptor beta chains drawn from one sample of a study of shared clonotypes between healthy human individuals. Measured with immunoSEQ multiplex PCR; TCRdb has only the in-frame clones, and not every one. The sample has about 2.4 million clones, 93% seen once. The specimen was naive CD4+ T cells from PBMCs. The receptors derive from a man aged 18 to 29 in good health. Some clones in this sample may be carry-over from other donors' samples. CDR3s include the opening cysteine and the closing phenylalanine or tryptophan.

CDR3 protein: CASSSSAGRHLGYTF; J gene: TRBJ1-2; CDR3 length: 15; V gene: TRBV7-2
CDR3 protein: CATSRPGQPTGRETQYF; J gene: TRBJ2-5; CDR3 length: 17; V gene: TRBV15
CDR3 protein: CASSFSDRGQANVLTF; J gene: TRBJ2-6; CDR3 length: 16; V gene: TRBV28
CDR3 protein: CASSPSVTGVTEAFF; J gene: TRBJ1-1; CDR3 length: 15; V gene: TRBV9
CDR3 protein: CSVSRTATNTEAFF; J gene: TRBJ1-1; CDR3 length: 14; V gene: TRBV29-1
CDR3 protein: CASSYSIDGNQPQHF; J gene: TRBJ1-5; CDR3 length: 15; V gene: TRBV6-5
CDR3 protein: CASSLGRTTYEQYF; J gene: TRBJ2-7; CDR3 length: 14; V gene: TRBV5-1
CDR3 protein: CASSPGTGFTDTQYF; J gene: TRBJ2-3; CDR3 length: 15; V gene: TRBV7-9
CDR3 protein: CASFPVGVSGRANEQFF; J gene: TRBJ2-1; CDR3 length: 17; V gene: TRBV2
CDR3 protein: CASSPGQGGRIPLGQYF; J gene: TRBJ2-7; CDR3 length: 17; V gene: TRBV14
CDR3 protein: CASSPLSGGYTDTQYF; J gene: TRBJ2-3; CDR3 length: 16; V gene: TRBV7-9
CDR3 protein: CACLGSNEQFF; J gene: TRBJ2-1; CDR3 length: 11; V gene: TRBV30
CDR3 protein: CASSPTGGEIGEKLFF; J gene: TRBJ1-4; CDR3 length: 16; V gene: TRBV7-6
CDR3 protein: CASSLARQGIGTNEKLFF; J gene: TRBJ1-4; CDR3 length: 18; V gene: TRBV5-1
CDR3 protein: CASSLVLAGGRDTQYF; J gene: TRBJ2-3; CDR3 length: 16; V gene: TRBV5-1
CDR3 protein: CAIRGPGLAGSYEQFF; J gene: TRBJ2-1; CDR3 length: 16; V gene: TRBV10-3
CDR3 protein: CASSPRTGVGGYTF; J gene: TRBJ1-2; CDR3 length: 14; V gene: TRBV2
CDR3 protein: CASSGWTSNEQFF; J gene: TRBJ2-1; CDR3 length: 13; V gene: TRBV25-1
CDR3 protein: CASSLVRDSREAFF; J gene: TRBJ1-1; CDR3 length: 14; V gene: TRBV28
CDR3 protein: CASSDRPQTGTSTDTQYF; J gene: TRBJ2-3; CDR3 length: 18; V gene: TRBV19
CDR3 protein: CATSRGLEETQYF; J gene: TRBJ2-5; CDR3 length: 13; V gene: TRBV15
CDR3 protein: CASSIRVGEQFF; J gene: TRBJ2-1; CDR3 length: 12; V gene: TRBV19
CDR3 protein: CASSKQGNTEAFF; J gene: TRBJ1-1; CDR3 length: 13; V gene: TRBV25-1
CDR3 protein: CASSLGGLQDYGYTF; J gene: TRBJ1-2; CDR3 length: 15; V gene: TRBV5-4
CDR3 protein: CASSGGMGLAGGPGTDTQYF; J gene: TRBJ2-3; CDR3 length: 20; V gene: TRBV2
CDR3 protein: CASSELAGNEQFF; J gene: TRBJ2-1; CDR3 length: 13; V gene: TRBV2
CDR3 protein: CASSLKPGGVRFQPQHF; J gene: TRBJ1-5; CDR3 length: 17; V gene: TRBV27
CDR3 protein: CATSRTSGRPTDTQYF; J gene: TRBJ2-3; CDR3 length: 16; V gene: TRBV15
CDR3 protein: CASSLDRANTEAFF; J gene: TRBJ1-1; CDR3 length: 14; V gene: TRBV7-3
CDR3 protein: CASSYSWTQETQYF; J gene: TRBJ2-5; CDR3 length: 14; V gene: TRBV6-5
CDR3 protein: CASSLGYERGKLSTGELFF; J gene: TRBJ2-2; CDR3 length: 19; V gene: TRBV5-1
CDR3 protein: CASSTGQGAQPNNEQFF; J gene: TRBJ2-1; CDR3 length: 17; V gene: TRBV5-1
CDR3 protein: CASSLRSATNEKLFF; J gene: TRBJ1-4; CDR3 length: 15; V gene: TRBV27